This TCR beta chain is from a study of early T cells in non-severe SARS-CoV-2 infection. The CDR3 has 15 residues. Per the germline V gene, CDR1 is MGHRA and CDR2 is YSYEKL. V shed 1 base, J shed 2 bases, and the junction held 4 bases outside the gene matches. Each cDNA molecule carried a unique molecular identifier. One entry per CDR3 protein results from TCRdb running MiXCR on the 5' RACE reads. The table shows about 66,000 distinct CDR3 sequences, with around 13% occurring only once. Input material: whole blood. The chain uses TRBV4-1 and TRBJ2-7; TRBD1 aligns across 8 bases. This sequence originates from an adult who was a healthcare worker with PCR-confirmed SARS-CoV-2 infection or an uninfected control (not recorded which). CDR3 amino acids: CASSQGQGKTYEQYF. CDR3 bases: TGCGCCAGCAGCCAAGGACAGGGGAAAACCTACGAGCAGTACTTC.